The 7 T cell receptor beta chains presented below share a single source sample, sequenced in a study of T-cell memory formation after mild COVID-19. MiXCR was run by TCRdb on the 5' RACE reads, yielding one entry per CDR3 protein. The table records more than 350,000 distinct CDR3 sequences, 20% to 25% of them present only once. The sequenced sample was PBMCs or a T cell subset sorted from them (not recorded which). The source of these receptors is an adult woman who had mild COVID-19 (a few samples of this study predate the infection). Cell type and time point are not known.

The chain uses TRBV6-1 and TRBJ1-1; 10 positions agree with TRBD1. The germline V gene encodes CDR1 MNHNS and CDR2 SASEGT. The CDR3 extends over 16 amino acids. V shed 4 bases and J 3 bases; nucleotides not matched to a gene: 8. The CDR3 nucleotides are TGTGCCAGCAGTGGGGGACAGGGGTTTTTGGACACTGAAGCTTTCTTT. Translation: CASSGGQGFLDTEAFF.

This clonotype was counted only a few times. The chain uses TRBV5-1 and TRBJ2-7; unclear D gene. Germline values: CDR1 SGHRS, CDR2 YFSETQ. The germline V and J ends were trimmed by 1 base and 0 bases, with 5 bases remaining between them. This CDR3 spans 13 amino acids. CDR3 loop: CASSLFNSYEQYF. Written as DNA, the CDR3 is TGCGCCAGCAGCTTGTTCAACTCCTACGAGCAGTACTTC.

The chain couples TRBV7-6 to TRBJ1-2, with 7 bases that match TRBD1. The CDR3 extends over 14 amino acids. V trimming: 5 bases; J trimming: 2 bases; junction bases outside the gene matches: 5. CDR1 SGHVS and CDR2 FNYEAQ come from the germline V gene. The CDR3 DNA reads as TGTGCCAGCAGCAAAGACAGGGAGAACTATGGCTACACCTTC. This encodes CASSKDRENYGYTF.

In its sample, this clonotype was seen a few times. The chain couples TRBV2 to TRBJ2-1; 8 bases agree with TRBD2. V was pared by 2 bases and J by 8 bases, with 8 bases of the junction left unmatched. This CDR3 is 15 amino acids long. CDR1 and CDR2 from the germline V gene are SNHLY and FYNNEI. CDR3 sequence (DNA): TGTGCCAGCAGTGAAATCGGGGGGGAAGGGTATGAGCAGTTCTTC. It is translated as CASSEIGGEGYEQFF.

The gene calls are TRBV20-1 and TRBJ2-1; perhaps TRBD2 as D (6 bases). The length of the CDR3 is 14 residues. Germline CDR1 DFQATT, CDR2 SNEGSKA (reference sequence). V was clipped by 4 bases and J by 7 bases, with 17 bases between them. The CDR3 loop reads CSAIYWGVRNEQFF. Written as DNA, the CDR3 is TGCAGTGCTATTTATTGGGGGGTGAGGAATGAGCAGTTCTTC.

The genes are TRBV12-3 or TRBV12-4 and TRBJ2-1; 8 bases line up with TRBD2. CDR3 length: 16 residues. V gave up 2 bases and J gave up 6 bases; unmatched junction bases: 9. This CDR3 is CASSLPGLVSLNEQFF. The CDR3 DNA sequence: TGTGCCAGCAGTTTACCGGGACTAGTGAGTCTCAATGAGCAGTTCTTC.

This clonotype turned up a few times. The rearrangement joins TRBV10-3 to TRBJ2-1, with TRBD2 as a possible D gene (5 bases). Germline CDR1 is ENHRY and CDR2 is SYGVKD. The CDR3 length is 15 residues. Trimming shortened V by 8 bases and J by 0 bases, and 14 bases separated the two germline ends. This CDR3 is CAIGIAFSSYNEQFF. DNA for the CDR3: TGTGCCATCGGGATAGCGTTTAGCTCCTACAATGAGCAGTTCTTC.